The T cell receptor (beta chain) described here comes from a study of CD8+ T cells in alopecia areata. As for the study in general: Scoring of severity for treated patients was based on percentage of affected scalp area.

Sequencing relied on a cDNA template that was reverse transcribed from extracted RNA. Measured with immunoSEQ multiplex PCR; TCRdb has only the in-frame clones, and not every one. The table records about 160,000 clones, around 60% of them present only once. Treatment meaning: oral pan-JAK inhibitor, 5-10 mg twice daily. A remark on this clone: Its antigen is not known.

General observations from the study: Clonality was higher in lesional than normal scalp, especially in alopecia totalis/universalis. With tofacitinib ongoing, many expanded lesional clones persisted in both scalp and blood. Scalp clonality, together with expanded CD8+ clones among the top 100, fell significantly with tofacitinib.

CDR3 length: 14 residues. Per germline, CDR1 SGDLS and CDR2 YYNGEE. V shed 2 bases and J shed 4 bases, with 12 bases lying between them. The sequence came from a human donor with alopecia areata. V gene TRBV9 combines with J gene TRBJ1-1, with D unclear. Material: CD4+ T cells sorted from blood, obtained at week 24, from a patient treated with tofacitinib. For the CDR3, the DNA is TGTGCCAGCAGCGTGGGTGCTGAGGGCACTGAAGCTTTCTTT. This codes for CASSVGAEGTEAFF.